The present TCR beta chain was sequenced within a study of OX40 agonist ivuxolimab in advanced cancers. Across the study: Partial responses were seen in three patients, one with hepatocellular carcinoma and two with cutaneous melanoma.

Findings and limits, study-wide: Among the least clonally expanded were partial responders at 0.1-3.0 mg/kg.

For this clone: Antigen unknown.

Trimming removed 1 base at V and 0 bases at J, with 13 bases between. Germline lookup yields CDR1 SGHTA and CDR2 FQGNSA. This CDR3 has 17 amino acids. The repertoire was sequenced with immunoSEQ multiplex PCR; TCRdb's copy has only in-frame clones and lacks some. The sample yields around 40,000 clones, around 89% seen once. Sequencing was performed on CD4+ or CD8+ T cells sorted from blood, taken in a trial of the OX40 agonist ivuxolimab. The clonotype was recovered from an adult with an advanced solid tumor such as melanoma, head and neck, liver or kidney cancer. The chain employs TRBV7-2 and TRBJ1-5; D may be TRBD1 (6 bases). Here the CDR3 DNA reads TGTGCCAGCAGCTTAGAAAGGCAGGGGCATAGCAATCAGCCCCAGCATTTT. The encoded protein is CASSLERQGHSNQPQHF.